These T cell receptor beta chains were read from a single sample in a study of blood T cell repertoires in COVID-19. TCRdb's table, derived via immunoSEQ multiplex PCR, lists solely in-frame clones and lacks some. The sample has some 66,000 clones, approximately 90% seen once. Sequencing was performed on peripheral blood. The receptors were gathered from a human donor with active COVID-19. The donor label of this sample is uncertain. Both conserved end residues are part of each CDR3. A D gene is named only where the DNA matches it firmly. Clone size, where shown, is once, few, many, or a class for clones that have expanded.

j_call v_call clone_size d_call cdr3_aa cdr3_nt
TRBJ1-2 TRBV6-2/TRBV6-3 few NA CASSYSGGEANYGYTF TGTGCCAGCAGTTACTCGGGGGGAGAGGCTAACTATGGCTACACCTTC
TRBJ1-5 TRBV30 NA TRBD1 CAWSSYRDRLNQPQHF TGTGCCTGGAGTAGTTACCGGGACAGACTCAATCAGCCCCAGCATTTT
TRBJ1-1 TRBV28 few NA CASSLGGWNEAFF TGTGCCAGCAGTTTAGGGGGGTGGAATGAAGCTTTCTTT
TRBJ2-2 TRBV5-1 NA NA CASRRRENTGELFF TGCGCCAGCAGGAGGAGGGAGAACACCGGGGAGCTGTTTTTT
TRBJ2-1 TRBV4-2 NA TRBD2 CASSQEGLVAGYNEQFF TGTGCCAGCAGCCAAGAGGGCCTCGTAGCGGGTTACAATGAGCAGTTCTTC
TRBJ2-3 TRBV11-3 NA TRBD2 CASSQAGSGMFSTQYF TGTGCCAGCAGCCAAGCTGGTAGCGGGATGTTTAGTACGCAGTATTTT
TRBJ2-2 TRBV3-1/TRBV3-2 NA TRBD1 CASSQDGTAGGTGELFF TGTGCCAGCAGCCAAGACGGGACAGCCGGAGGTACCGGGGAGCTGTTTTTT
TRBJ2-4 TRBV5-5 NA TRBD1 CASSLALGQGSNIQYF TGTGCCAGCAGCTTGGCTTTAGGACAGGGCAGTAACATTCAGTACTTC
TRBJ1-1 TRBV28 NA NA CASSSLITGTEAFF TGTGCCAGCAGTTCTCTTATAACAGGGACTGAAGCTTTCTTT
TRBJ1-6 TRBV6-1 once TRBD1 CASSGRTGTYNSPLHF TGTGCCAGCAGTGGAAGGACAGGGACATATAATTCACCCCTCCACTTT
TRBJ1-1 TRBV25-1 few TRBD1 CASATGPEAFF TGTGCCAGCGCGACAGGGCCTGAAGCTTTCTTT
TRBJ2-7 TRBV2 NA TRBD1 CASSLLPGQGTYEQYF TGTGCCAGCAGTCTTCTCCCGGGACAGGGGACCTACGAGCAGTACTTC
TRBJ1-4 TRBV15 NA TRBD1 CATSATGGNEKLFF TGTGCCACCAGTGCTACAGGGGGGAATGAAAAACTGTTTTTT
TRBJ1-5 TRBV4-2 few NA CASSQVLDRPGSHVPQHF TGTGCCAGCAGCCAAGTTTTAGACAGGCCTGGGTCTCATGTGCCCCAGCATTTT
TRBJ2-1 TRBV5-1 once TRBD1 CATRQGPWSEQFF TGCGCCACCCGACAGGGACCATGGAGTGAGCAGTTCTTC
TRBJ2-7 TRBV28 once TRBD2 CASSLGLAGIYEQYF TGTGCCAGCAGTTTAGGACTAGCGGGAATATACGAGCAGTACTTC
TRBJ1-1 TRBV10-1 NA NA CASSENGVLAFF TGCGCCAGCAGTGAGAACGGGGTACTAGCTTTCTTT
TRBJ2-7 TRBV28 NA TRBD2 CASRDGLAGTYEQYF TGTGCCAGCAGAGACGGACTAGCGGGAACATACGAGCAGTACTTC
TRBJ2-5 TRBV27 NA NA CASSLSPTGKTQYF TGTGCCAGCAGTTTGTCGCCGACAGGAAAGACCCAGTACTTC
TRBJ2-1 TRBV7-9 few TRBD2 CASSPKSRLASYNEQFF TGTGCCAGCAGCCCAAAGTCCCGACTAGCGTCGTACAATGAGCAGTTCTTC
TRBJ2-5 TRBV5-6 NA NA CASSLSGTYQETQYF TGTGCCAGCAGCCTTTCCGGGACATATCAAGAGACCCAGTACTTC
TRBJ2-5 TRBV11-2 once NA CASSASGYQETQYF TGTGCCAGCAGCGCCTCCGGGTACCAAGAGACCCAGTACTTC
TRBJ2-7 TRBV24-1 once NA CATSSEVPYEQYF TGTGCCACCTCCTCGGAGGTCCCCTACGAGCAGTACTTC
TRBJ1-2 TRBV29-1 NA NA CSVDRDGYTF TGCAGCGTTGACAGGGATGGCTACACCTTC
TRBJ2-1 TRBV7-9 NA TRBD2 CASSFSEREDDEQFF TGTGCCAGCAGCTTTTCCGAGCGGGAGGATGATGAGCAGTTCTTC
TRBJ2-5 TRBV5-8 once NA CASSLGQDFKETQYF TGTGCCAGCAGCTTGGGGCAGGACTTTAAAGAGACCCAGTACTTC
TRBJ2-4 TRBV28 NA NA CASSSRTAVLGKNIQYF TGTGCCAGCAGTTCTAGGACAGCCGTCCTCGGCAAAAACATTCAGTACTTC
TRBJ2-3 TRBV20-1 NA TRBD2 CSASVGREADTQYF TGCAGTGCTAGTGTAGGGAGGGAGGCAGATACGCAGTATTTT
TRBJ2-1 TRBV20-1 NA NA CSASRGWEQFF TGCAGTGCTAGTCGAGGCTGGGAGCAGTTCTTC
TRBJ1-1 TRBV7-9 NA NA CASALRGSLNTEAFF TGTGCCAGCGCCCTCCGGGGTAGCTTGAACACTGAAGCTTTCTTT
TRBJ2-5 TRBV4-2 NA NA CASSQATISETQYF TGTGCCAGCAGCCAGGCGACTATTTCGGAGACCCAGTACTTC
TRBJ2-2 TRBV5-1 NA TRBD1 CASSGQENTGELFF TGCGCCAGCTCGGGACAGGAGAACACCGGGGAGCTGTTTTTT
TRBJ2-3 TRBV6-4 NA NA CASSDSGTSTDTQYF TGTGCCAGCAGTGACTCGGGGACTAGCACAGATACGCAGTATTTT
TRBJ2-7 TRBV6-5 NA NA CASSYGEPPYEQYF TGTGCCAGCAGTTACGGGGAGCCGCCCTACGAGCAGTACTTC
TRBJ2-5 TRBV27 NA TRBD1 CASSPLTGVGILQETQYF TGTGCCAGCAGTCCTCTGACAGGGGTGGGGATACTCCAAGAGACCCAGTACTTC
TRBJ2-2 TRBV15 NA TRBD2 CATSSYSGGDTGELFF TGTGCCACCAGCTCTTATAGCGGGGGGGACACCGGGGAGCTGTTTTTT
TRBJ1-1 TRBV18 NA NA CASSQQGGHTEAFF TGTGCCAGCTCACAACAGGGAGGGCACACTGAAGCTTTCTTT
TRBJ2-5 TRBV29-1 NA NA CSATPGLETQYF TGCAGCGCCACCCCGGGGTTAGAGACCCAGTACTTC
TRBJ2-2 TRBV12-3/TRBV12-4 NA NA CASSLGATGELFF TGTGCCAGCAGTTTAGGAGCCACCGGGGAGCTGTTTTTT
TRBJ1-2 TRBV29-1 NA NA CSASPPGEDGYTF TGCAGCGCTAGCCCTCCGGGGGAGGATGGCTACACCTTC